Shown below are 8 T cell receptor beta chains from a single sample sequenced in a study of blood T cell repertoires in COVID-19. Clones were sequenced by immunoSEQ multiplex PCR, and TCRdb holds only the in-frame ones, with some missing. The data hold under 550,000 clones, with around 90% observed a single time. Source material: peripheral blood. The receptors were gathered from a man in his late teens or twenties with COVID-19, enrolled during active disease.

This chain links TRBV6-4 with TRBJ2-1; TRBD1 might be the D (5 bases). Trimming took 9 bases from V and 9 from J, leaving 21 bases between them. The germline CDR1 and CDR2 sequences are MRHNA and SNTAGT. The CDR3 extends over 14 amino acids. The CDR3 DNA is TGTGCCAGAGGATCAGGGATGGGGTGGGGTGAGCAGTTCTTC. The encoded protein is CARGSGMGWGEQFF.

This clone was seen a few times. This chain joins TRBV6-1 and TRBJ1-5; 7 positions agree with TRBD1. Germline trimming cut 4 bases from V and 0 bases from J; bases unmatched to any gene: 6. This CDR3 spans 16 amino acids. Germline V CDR1 and CDR2: MNHNS, SASEGT. CDR3 sequence: CASSGWDRISNQPQHF. As DNA, the CDR3 is TGTGCCAGCAGTGGCTGGGACAGAATTAGCAATCAGCCCCAGCATTTT.

The rearrangement links TRBV11-2 to TRBJ2-2; 8 nucleotides match TRBD2. This CDR3 region has 17 residues. The germline V gene has CDR1 SGHAT and CDR2 FQNNGV. J was trimmed by 7 bases and V by 1 base; bases with no gene match: 11. CDR3: CASSLVSQRGNGGELFF. The CDR3 DNA follows: TGTGCCAGCAGCTTAGTTTCTCAGCGGGGGAATGGCGGGGAGCTGTTTTTT.

The rearrangement links TRBV2 to TRBJ1-2, with 7 bases fitting TRBD1. V gave up 6 bases and J gave up 2 bases; unmatched junction bases: 6. This CDR3 is 14 amino acids long. Germline V lookup: CDR1 SNHLY, CDR2 FYNNEI. CDR3 region: CASSGDRLNYGYTF. The CDR3 bases are TGTGCCAGCAGCGGGGACAGACTCAACTATGGCTACACCTTC.

CDR3 nucleotide sequence: TGTGCCAGCAAGGGGGCGCGGGCGCTAGCGGGAGGTGGGGATGAGCAGTTCTTC. The encoded protein is CASKGARALAGGGDEQFF. The rearrangement links TRBV28 to TRBJ2-1; 11 bases are a match to TRBD2. Trimming cost V 7 bases and J 8 bases; bases outside gene matches: 19. This CDR3 spans 18 amino acids. The germline gives CDR1 MDHEN, CDR2 SYDVKM.

V is TRBV5-6 and J is TRBJ1-2; D is perhaps TRBD1 (5 bases). V gave up 1 base and J gave up 8 bases, with 15 bases separating them. This CDR3 is built from 14 residues. CDR1 SGHDT and CDR2 YYEEEE come from the germline V gene. The CDR3 reads CASSLIGVGQGYTF. The CDR3 bases are TGTGCCAGCAGCTTGATAGGGGTAGGTCAGGGCTACACCTTC. The whole variable domain, filled in from reference TRBV5-6 and TRBJ1-2, reads DAGVTQSPTHLIKTRGQQVTLRCSPKSGHDTVSWYQQALGQGPQFIFQYYEEEERQRGNFPDRFSGHQFPNYSSELNVNALLLGDSALYLCASSLIGVGQGYTFGSGTRLTVV.

About this clone itself: A read error may produce the germline difference seen at one junction end. This chain links TRBV27 with TRBJ2-4; perhaps TRBD1 as D (6 bases). This CDR3 has 13 residues. CDR1 MNHEY and CDR2 SMNVEV come from the germline V gene (reference sequence). The CDR3 sequence: CASRSLGAIVTNF. The DNA for the CDR3 is TGTGCCAGCAGATCATTGGGGGCCATAGTGACGAACTTC.

The V call is TRBV18, the J call TRBJ2-5, with TRBD2 matching 11 bases. Germline V CDR1 and CDR2: KGHSH, LQKENI. The junction had 11 bases not matched to a gene; V was cut back by 3 bases and J by 2 bases. This CDR3 spans 18 amino acids. The chain's CDR3 is CASSPLSPSGGIQETQYF. The DNA of the CDR3 is TGTGCCAGCTCACCCTTATCCCCTAGCGGGGGGATACAAGAGACCCAGTACTTC.